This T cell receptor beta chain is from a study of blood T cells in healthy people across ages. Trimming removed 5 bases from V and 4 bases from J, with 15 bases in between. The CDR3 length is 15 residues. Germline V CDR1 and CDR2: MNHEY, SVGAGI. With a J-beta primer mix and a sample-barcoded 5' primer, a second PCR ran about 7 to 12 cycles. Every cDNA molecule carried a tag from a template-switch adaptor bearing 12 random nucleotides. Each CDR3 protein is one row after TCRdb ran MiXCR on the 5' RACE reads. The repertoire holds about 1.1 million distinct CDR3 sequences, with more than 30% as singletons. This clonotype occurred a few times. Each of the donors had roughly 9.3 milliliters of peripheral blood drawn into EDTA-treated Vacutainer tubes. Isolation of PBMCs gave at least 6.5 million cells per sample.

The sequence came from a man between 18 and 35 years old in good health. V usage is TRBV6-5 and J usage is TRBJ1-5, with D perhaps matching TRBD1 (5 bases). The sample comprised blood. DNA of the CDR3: TGTGCCAGCAGTGTACAAGCTGGGGGGAATCAGCCCCAGCATTTT. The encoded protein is CASSVQAGGNQPQHF.